The clone carrying this TCR beta chain has more than one count but fewer than ten. Participant ages covered about 18 to 95 years across 25 or so US areas. Clinical histories supplied by participants themselves formed the basis of cohort assignment. This entry is derived from a study of blood T cell repertoires in COVID-19. About the study: From T cells, B-cell-depleted T cells, or PBMCs came the material, which was cDNA or gDNA.

Germline loops: CDR1 LNHDA, CDR2 SQIVND (reference sequence). With 0 bases clipped from V and 4 bases from J, the junction kept 8 bases outside the gene matches. The CDR3 is 18 residues long. Original processing notes: Amplification with reference gene primers provided the estimates of nucleated cell counts. Assay: immunoSEQ multiplex PCR; the TCRdb copy retains only in-frame clones and omits some. The D gene and trimming were derived from the DNA, and the V and J assignments and clone size from that table. The sample lists 88,000 or so clones, 85% to 90% seen once, with roughly 1.2% in the top ten. The sample consisted of PBMCs or T cells enriched from blood (not recorded which). This TCR came from a woman aged 45-59 years with acute COVID-19. The chain uses TRBV19 and TRBJ2-1; 11 positions match TRBD2. The CDR3: CASSIDPIAGGTYNEQFF. The DNA of the CDR3 is TGTGCCAGTAGTATAGATCCCATAGCGGGAGGGACTTACAATGAGCAGTTCTTC. The variable domain in full, with the rest retrieved from reference TRBV19 and TRBJ2-1, is DGGITQSPKYLFRKEGQNVTLSCEQNLNHDAMYWYRQDPGQGLRLIYYSQIVNDFQKGDIAEGYSVSREKKESFPLTVTSAQKNPTAFYLCASSIDPIAGGTYNEQFFGPGTRLTVL.